This section outlines one T cell receptor beta chain sequence together with its context. The CDR3 consists of 14 residues. Deletions cut 3 bases from V and 3 bases from J, with 6 bases between. Using its own MiXCR run on the RACE reads, TCRdb lists one record per CDR3 protein. The sample records around 200,000 distinct CDR3 sequences, more than 20% being singletons. This entry belongs to a study of human T cells and chemical hapten exposure. Time point of the sample: patch test 3, about 24 weeks after DPC sensitization. Treatment in this sample: therapeutic diphenylcyclopropenone sensitization with weekly scalp DPC.

The receptor's source is a woman aged 40 to 50 with alopecia areata. Some clones in this sample may be carry-over from other donors' samples. Here the sequenced sample was whole blood, taken in connection with sensitization to the hapten diphenylcyclopropenone (DPC). The chain combines TRBV12-3 or TRBV12-4 with TRBJ2-6; a possible D gene is TRBD2 (5 bases). This CDR3 is CASSLRVGANVLTF. DNA of the CDR3: TGTGCCAGCAGTTTGAGGGTTGGGGCCAACGTCCTGACTTTC.